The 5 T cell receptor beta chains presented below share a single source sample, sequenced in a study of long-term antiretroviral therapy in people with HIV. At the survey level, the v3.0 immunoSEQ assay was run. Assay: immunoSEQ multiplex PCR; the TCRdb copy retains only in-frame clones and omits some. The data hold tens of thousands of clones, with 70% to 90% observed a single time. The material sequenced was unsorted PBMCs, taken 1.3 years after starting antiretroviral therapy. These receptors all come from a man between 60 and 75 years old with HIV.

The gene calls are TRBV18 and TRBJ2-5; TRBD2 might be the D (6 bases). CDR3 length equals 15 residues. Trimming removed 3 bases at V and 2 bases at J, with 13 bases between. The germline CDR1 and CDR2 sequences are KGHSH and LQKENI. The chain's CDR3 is CASSPFTGVQETQYF. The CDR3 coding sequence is TGTGCCAGCTCACCCTTCACGGGGGTACAAGAGACCCAGTACTTC.

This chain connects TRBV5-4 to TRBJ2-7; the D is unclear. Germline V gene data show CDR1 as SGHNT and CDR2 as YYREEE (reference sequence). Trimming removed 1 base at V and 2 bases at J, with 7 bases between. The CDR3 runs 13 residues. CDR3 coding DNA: TGTGCCAGCAGCTTGACAGCGACCTACGAGCAGTACTTC. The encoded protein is CASSLTATYEQYF.

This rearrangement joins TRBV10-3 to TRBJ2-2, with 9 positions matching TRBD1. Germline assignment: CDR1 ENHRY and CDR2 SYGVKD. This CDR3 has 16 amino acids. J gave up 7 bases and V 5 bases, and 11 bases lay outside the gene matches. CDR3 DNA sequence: TGTGCCATCAGTAAATACCTGGGACAGGGAGGCGGGGAGCTGTTTTTT. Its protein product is CAISKYLGQGGGELFF.

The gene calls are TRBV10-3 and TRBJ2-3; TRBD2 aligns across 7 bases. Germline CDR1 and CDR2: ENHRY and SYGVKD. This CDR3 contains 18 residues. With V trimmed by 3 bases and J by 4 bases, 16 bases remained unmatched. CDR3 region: CAISDGRLAFSSADTQYF. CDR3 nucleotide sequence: TGTGCCATCAGTGATGGACGACTAGCATTCAGTTCGGCAGATACGCAGTATTTT.

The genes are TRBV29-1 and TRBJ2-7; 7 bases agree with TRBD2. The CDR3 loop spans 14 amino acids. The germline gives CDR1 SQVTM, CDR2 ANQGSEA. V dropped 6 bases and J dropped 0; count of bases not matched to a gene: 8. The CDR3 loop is CSVAGSKTSYEQYF. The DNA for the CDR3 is TGCAGCGTAGCGGGATCTAAAACCTCCTACGAGCAGTACTTC.